Listed here is a single T cell receptor beta chain. These data belong to a study of T cell responses to AZD1222 COVID-19 vaccine. With 2 bases clipped from V and 4 bases from J, the junction kept 11 bases outside the gene matches. The CDR3 has 17 amino acids. Per germline, CDR1 SGHRS and CDR2 YFSETQ. Assay: immunoSEQ multiplex PCR; the TCRdb copy retains only in-frame clones and omits some. The sample records 110,000 to 150,000 clones, 92% being singletons. This TCR was recovered from an adult who received the AZD1222 COVID-19 vaccine. This sample comprised peripheral blood, obtained 28 days after the second AZD1222 dose. V is TRBV5-1 and J is TRBJ2-3; 9 bases fit TRBD1. CDR3 DNA: TGCGCCAGCAGCTTCGGACAGGGGAGGGGATTCGCAGATACGCAGTATTTT. It specifies CASSFGQGRGFADTQYF.